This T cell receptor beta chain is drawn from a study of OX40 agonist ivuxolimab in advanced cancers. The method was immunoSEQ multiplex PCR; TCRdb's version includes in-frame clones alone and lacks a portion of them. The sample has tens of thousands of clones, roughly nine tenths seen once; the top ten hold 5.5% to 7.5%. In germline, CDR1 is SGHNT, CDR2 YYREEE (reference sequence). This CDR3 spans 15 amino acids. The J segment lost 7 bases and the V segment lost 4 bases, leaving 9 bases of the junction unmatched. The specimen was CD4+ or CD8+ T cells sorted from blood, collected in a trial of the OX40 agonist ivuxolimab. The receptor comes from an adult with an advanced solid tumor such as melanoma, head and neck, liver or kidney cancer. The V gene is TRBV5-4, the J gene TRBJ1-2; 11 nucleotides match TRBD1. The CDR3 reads CASSPTDRGLFGYTF. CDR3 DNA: TGTGCCAGCAGCCCAACGGACAGGGGGCTCTTTGGCTACACCTTC.